This T cell receptor (beta chain) emerged from a study of blood T cell repertoires in COVID-19. Study at large: The analysed material was cDNA or gDNA that came from T cells, B-cell-depleted T cells, or PBMCs.

Original processing notes: Nucleated cell counts were estimated from reference gene primer amplification. Here immunoSEQ multiplex PCR was the method, and the copy in TCRdb shows in-frame clones only, minus some. That table is the source of V, J and clone size, and D and trimming were worked out from the DNA. The table has about 99,000 clones, more than 80% seen once. Sequenced sample: peripheral blood. The source of this sequence is a woman in her sixties with acute or convalescent COVID-19.

CDR3 sequence reads: CASKREGRIDTQYF. The CDR3 DNA reads TGTGCCAGTAAGCGGGAGGGCAGGATAGATACGCAGTATTTT. V usage is TRBV19 and J usage is TRBJ2-3; 10 bases agree with TRBD2. This CDR3 spans 14 amino acids. The V and J ends lost 7 bases and 5 bases, in that order; junction bases with no gene match: 6. Germline CDR1 reads LNHDA; CDR2 reads SQIVND (reference sequence).